This passage covers 25 T cell receptor beta chains from one sample sequenced in a study of early T cells in non-severe SARS-CoV-2 infection. TCRdb re-derived calls from the 5' RACE reads in MiXCR, one entry per CDR3 protein. The sample has more than 80,000 distinct CDR3 sequences, approximately 11% seen once. Sequences were obtained from whole blood. Source of these receptors: an adult who was a healthcare worker with PCR-confirmed SARS-CoV-2 infection or an uninfected control (not recorded which).

This clonotype occurred many times. The chain is built from TRBV18 and TRBJ2-1; D is perhaps TRBD2 (6 bases). Germline V gives CDR1 KGHSH, CDR2 LQKENI. The V end was cut by 0 bases, the J end by 4 bases, with 10 bases between. The CDR3 has 15 residues. CDR3 DNA: TGTGCCAGCTCACCACCGACGGGAGAGTACAATGAGCAGTTCTTC. Translating gives CASSPPTGEYNEQFF.

V usage is TRBV5-1 and J usage is TRBJ2-2; D is tentatively TRBD1 or TRBD2 (5 bases each). CDR3 length equals 15 residues. CDR1 and CDR2 from the germline V gene are SGHRS and YFSETQ. Between the trimmed V and J ends, which lost 0 bases and 5 bases, there was a span of 11 bases. This chain's CDR3 is CASSLGDRATGELFF. DNA for the CDR3: TGCGCCAGCAGCTTGGGGGACCGAGCGACCGGGGAGCTGTTTTTT.

This clonotype was detected many times. The chain couples TRBV7-2 to TRBJ2-7; D is unresolved. Trimming took 3 bases from V and 0 from J, leaving 6 bases between them. CDR3 length: 13 amino acids. Germline CDR1 SGHTA, CDR2 FQGNSA. The CDR3 region has the DNA TGTGCCAGCAGCTTCCGAGGCTCCTACGAGCAGTACTTC. It codes for CASSFRGSYEQYF.

This chain links TRBV9 with TRBJ1-4, with 7 bases identical to TRBD1. After removal of 0 bases from V and 6 bases from J, the junction contained 8 bases not matched to a gene. CDR3 length: 16 residues. In germline, CDR1 is SGDLS, CDR2 YYNGEE. This chain's CDR3 is CASSVGGGQTDEKLFF. DNA for the CDR3: TGTGCCAGCAGCGTAGGCGGGGGACAGACAGATGAAAAACTGTTTTTT.

This chain connects TRBV29-1 to TRBJ1-6; D is unresolved. V was shortened by 8 bases and J by 7 bases, with 9 bases between the two germline ends. Germline CDR1 is SQVTM and CDR2 is ANQGSEA. The CDR3 runs 11 residues. CDR3 nucleotide sequence: TGCAGCATAGGCCGCAATTCACCCCTCCACTTT. Translated, it gives CSIGRNSPLHF.

This clonotype appeared a few times. In nucleotides, the CDR3 is TGCAGCGCATCCCCCGGAGCTTTCTTT. The encoded protein is CSASPGAFF. The chain carries TRBV29-1 and TRBJ1-1; the D is unclear. The CDR3 length is 9 residues. V was pared by 7 bases and J by 10 bases, with 10 bases between. CDR1 is SQVTM and CDR2 is ANQGSEA in the germline V gene. Complete variable domain (other parts from reference TRBV29-1 and TRBJ1-1): SAVISQKPSRDICQRGTSLTIQCQVDSQVTMMFWYRQQPGQSLTLIATANQGSEATYESGFVIDKFPISRPNLTFSTLTVSNMSPEDSSIYLCSASPGAFFGQGTRLTVV.

This clonotype was observed a few times. The gene calls are TRBV12-5 and TRBJ2-1; a possible D gene is TRBD1 (6 bases). This CDR3 is 13 amino acids long. The V gene's germline CDR1 is LGHNT and CDR2 FRNRAP. With 1 base removed from V and 12 bases from J, the gap between germline ends came to 13 bases. DNA for the CDR3: TGTGCTAGTGGTTTGGAACAGGGTCTGGGGCAGTTCTTC. This sequence encodes CASGLEQGLGQFF. The full variable domain, completed using reference TRBV12-5 and TRBJ2-1, is DARVTQTPRHKVTEMGQEVTMRCQPILGHNTVFWYRQTMMQGLELLAYFRNRAPLDDSGMPKDRFSAEMPDATLATLKIQPSEPRDSAVYFCASGLEQGLGQFFGPGTRLTVL.

This clonotype was seen many times. The rearrangement links TRBV5-4 to TRBJ1-4; D uncertain. Germline V gives CDR1 SGHNT, CDR2 YYREEE (reference sequence). The CDR3 is 14 amino acids. Between the trimmed V and J ends, which lost 0 bases and 8 bases, there was a span of 11 bases. Here the CDR3 DNA reads TGTGCCAGCAGCTTGGGTCCAACGGGGGAAAAACTGTTTTTT. Amino acid sequence: CASSLGPTGEKLFF.

V is TRBV7-9 and J is TRBJ2-7; D gene uncertain. This CDR3 spans 14 amino acids. CDR1 is SEHNR, CDR2 FQNEAQ, per germline (reference sequence). Trimming removed 1 base from V and 3 bases from J, with 10 bases in between. The CDR3 loop is CASSLDATYYEQYF. In DNA, the CDR3 is TGTGCCAGCAGCTTAGATGCGACCTACTACGAGCAGTACTTC.

V gene TRBV6-5 combines with J gene TRBJ2-3, with a tentative D call TRBD1 (6 bases). This CDR3 is built from 14 residues. Germline-derived CDR1 and CDR2 are MNHEY and SVGAGI. V was trimmed by 6 bases and J by 2 bases, leaving 12 bases between them. The chain's CDR3 is CASRPRDITDTQYF. DNA of the CDR3: TGTGCCAGCAGACCCAGGGACATCACAGATACGCAGTATTTT.

V usage is TRBV28 and J usage is TRBJ2-2; the match to TRBD1 covers 10 bases. CDR3 size: 16 residues. CDR1 is MDHEN and CDR2 is SYDVKM in the germline V gene. The V and J ends lost 6 bases and 6 bases, in that order; junction bases with no gene match: 10. CDR3 in DNA: TGTGCCAGCAGCCCTCCCGGGACAGGGGCCGCCGGGGAGCTGTTTTTT. Its protein is CASSPPGTGAAGELFF.

This clonotype was recorded many times. The V gene is TRBV20-1, the J gene TRBJ1-5; TRBD1 is a possible D gene (5 bases). V gave up 3 bases and J gave up 3 bases, with 12 bases separating them. Germline CDR1 and CDR2: DFQATT and SNEGSKA (reference sequence). This CDR3 has 14 amino acids. As DNA, the CDR3 is TGCAGTGCTAGGGACAAAAACAACAATCAGCCCCAGCATTTT. As protein: CSARDKNNNQPQHF.

To note about this clonotype: A junction end diverges from the germline sequence, so it may reflect a read error. The chain employs TRBV29-1 and TRBJ2-2; 9 bases fit TRBD1. The CDR3 loop spans 14 amino acids. Germline CDR1 SQVTM, CDR2 ANQGSEA. The CDR3 DNA reads TGCAGCGTTAGTGGGACAGGGAACACCGGGGAGCTGTCTTTT. Its translation is CSVSGTGNTGELSF.

Only a few counts were recorded for this clonotype. This rearrangement joins TRBV7-2 to TRBJ2-7; no firm D call. The CDR3 length is 15 residues. Per germline, CDR1 SGHTA and CDR2 FQGNSA. Trimming removed 5 bases at V and 0 bases at J, with 14 bases between. The CDR3 loop is CASSGRHLSSYEQYF. The CDR3 bases are TGTGCCAGCAGCGGACGGCATCTAAGCTCCTACGAGCAGTACTTC. Drawing the rest from reference TRBV7-2 and TRBJ2-7, the complete variable domain is GAGVSQSPSNKVTEKGKDVELRCDPISGHTALYWYRQSLGQGLEFLIYFQGNSAPDKSGLPSDRFSAERTGGSVSTLTIQRTQQEDSAVYLCASSGRHLSSYEQYFGPGTRLTVT.

This clonotype has a handful of counts. The DNA of the CDR3 is TGCAGTGCTAGTTCCAGGACTACCAATGAGCAGTTCTTC. Translated, it gives CSASSRTTNEQFF. V usage is TRBV20-1 and J usage is TRBJ2-1; possible D gene TRBD2, 6 bases. Germline V gene sequence: CDR1 DFQATT, CDR2 SNEGSKA (reference sequence). The germline V and J ends were trimmed by 3 bases and 6 bases, with 12 bases remaining between them. This CDR3 is built from 13 residues.

The V and J genes are TRBV11-3 and TRBJ2-7; D possibly corresponds to TRBD1 (7 bases). With 5 bases removed from V and 4 bases from J, the gap between germline ends came to 21 bases. From germline, CDR1 is SGHNT and CDR2 YENEEA. The CDR3 length is 16 residues. The CDR3 sequence: CASSQHQWRGHYEQYF. The CDR3, as DNA: TGTGCCAGCAGCCAGCATCAATGGAGGGGGCATTACGAGCAGTACTTC.

In this sample, this clonotype turned up a few times. CDR3 nucleotides: TGTGCCAGCAGCTTGGGTGGCAGGATGAAGCAAGAGACCCAGTACTTC. Translating gives CASSLGGRMKQETQYF. The chain links TRBV5-4 to TRBJ2-5; D uncertain. V lost 0 bases and J lost 2, with 14 bases in between. Germline values: CDR1 SGHNT, CDR2 YYREEE (reference sequence). The CDR3 has 16 residues.

This clonotype turned up a few times. The V gene is TRBV7-2, the J gene TRBJ2-5; 8 nucleotides agree with TRBD1. The junction had 8 bases not matched to a gene; V was cut back by 6 bases and J by 5 bases. The CDR3 consists of 14 residues. Germline V gene lookup returns CDR1 SGHTA and CDR2 FQGNSA. The CDR3 region is CASRYQGAWETQYF. In DNA, the CDR3 is TGTGCCAGCAGATATCAGGGGGCATGGGAGACCCAGTACTTC.

This clonotype appeared a few times. The V and J genes are TRBV7-2 and TRBJ1-3; D unclear. The CDR3 runs 13 residues. Germline V lookup: CDR1 SGHTA, CDR2 FQGNSA. The V end lost 5 bases, the J end lost 3 bases, and 8 bases lay between the germline ends. CDR3 in DNA: TGTGCCAGCAGCACGGGCGATGGAAACACCATATATTTT. Its translation: CASSTGDGNTIYF.

This clonotype was seen repeatedly, ten times or more. The V call is TRBV12-3 or TRBV12-4, the J call TRBJ2-5, with D possibly matching TRBD2 (5 bases). CDR3 length: 14 amino acids. V lost 6 bases and J 5 bases, leaving 16 bases between the germline ends. The CDR3 region is CASRPGASLETQYF. The CDR3 region has the DNA TGTGCCAGCAGGCCGGGTGCTAGCCTGGAGACCCAGTACTTC.

In this sample, this clonotype turned up a few times. The chain is built from TRBV10-3 and TRBJ2-7, with a weak D call TRBD2 (5 bases). The ends were cut back, 4 bases at V and 7 bases at J, with 17 bases in the middle. The CDR3 spans 14 residues. Germline-derived CDR1 and CDR2 are ENHRY and SYGVKD. The CDR3, as DNA: TGTGCCATCAGTGTTGTGCGGGCTCCGGGGGAGCAGTACTTC. Translation: CAISVVRAPGEQYF.

This clonotype was counted once. At one end, the junction sequence differs from germline, possibly due to a read error. J is TRBJ2-1 and V is TRBV5-1; D possibly matches TRBD1 or TRBD2 (5 bases each). CDR1 SGHRS and CDR2 YFSETQ come from the germline V gene. CDR3 length: 14 residues. This CDR3 reads CAGSHGTGYNEQFF. The CDR3 nucleotides are TGCGCCGGCAGCCACGGGACGGGCTACAATGAGCAGTTCTTC.

The table lists this clonotype with many counts. Its ends do not fully match the called genes, so a read error is possible. The chain is built from TRBV7-9 and TRBJ2-3, with D perhaps matching TRBD2 (6 bases). The CDR3 is made up of 16 amino acids. Looked up from germline, CDR1 is SEHNR and CDR2 is FQNEAQ (reference sequence). CDR3 nucleotides: TGTGCCAGCCGCTTAGGAGTCCCTAGCGAGGCAGATACGCAGTATTTT. Translating it yields CASRLGVPSEADTQYF.

This clonotype appeared many times. This chain links TRBV20-1 with TRBJ2-1; maybe TRBD2 (5 bases). The CDR3 has 13 residues. The V end was cut by 0 bases, the J end by 14 bases, with 17 bases between. In germline, CDR1 is DFQATT, CDR2 SNEGSKA (reference sequence). For the CDR3, the DNA is TGCAGTGCTAGAGAGCCCGGCCGAATGAGGGAGTTCTTC. Protein: CSAREPGRMREFF.

The table lists this clonotype with a few counts. The chain recombines TRBV20-1 with TRBJ2-7; no reliable D call. Germline CDR1 is DFQATT and CDR2 is SNEGSKA (reference sequence). There are 10 residues in the CDR3. V was pared by 4 bases and J by 3 bases, with 4 bases between. The CDR3 sequence is CSATRYEQYF. The CDR3 DNA sequence: TGCAGTGCTACGCGCTACGAGCAGTACTTC.